The next 21 T cell receptor beta chains were all read from a single sample in a study of blood T cell repertoires in COVID-19. TCRdb keeps only in-frame clones here, not all; method: immunoSEQ multiplex PCR. The sample records approximately 170,000 clones, approximately 87% being singletons. The sample taken for sequencing was peripheral blood. Receptor source: a woman in her 70s with acute or convalescent COVID-19.

CDR3 loop: CASRRQGANEKLFF. In DNA, the CDR3 is TGTGCCAGTAGACGACAGGGTGCTAATGAAAAACTGTTTTTT. V usage is TRBV19 and J usage is TRBJ1-4; 7 bases are shared with TRBD1. CDR1 and CDR2 (germline): LNHDA, SQIVND (reference sequence). CDR3 length: 14 residues. V gave up 6 bases and J gave up 3 bases; unmatched junction bases: 4.

This sequence joins TRBV7-6 and TRBJ1-1; no reliable D call. V lost 6 bases and J lost 0, with 14 bases in between. This CDR3 comprises 15 residues. The germline V gene encodes CDR1 SGHVS and CDR2 FNYEAQ. Written as DNA, the CDR3 is TGTGCCAGCAGTACACTAGGGATTTTGAACACTGAAGCTTTCTTT. Encoded protein: CASSTLGILNTEAFF.

The chain employs TRBV4-1 and TRBJ2-3; 13 bases fit TRBD2. V shed 4 bases, J shed 1 base, and the junction held 8 bases outside the gene matches. CDR3 length: 18 residues. CDR1 is MGHRA and CDR2 is YSYEKL in the germline V gene. The CDR3 nucleotides are TGCGCCAGCAGCCGTCAACTAGCGGGGGGGAGGGGCACAGATACGCAGTATTTT. The encoded protein is CASSRQLAGGRGTDTQYF.

The chain is built from TRBV7-2 and TRBJ1-3; 7 nucleotides line up with TRBD1. V was clipped by 6 bases and J by 4 bases; unmatched bases: 12. This CDR3 spans 16 amino acids. CDR1 is SGHTA and CDR2 is FQGNSA in the germline V gene. This chain's CDR3 is CASSQRGGLTGNTIYF. In DNA, the CDR3 is TGTGCCAGCAGTCAGCGAGGGGGCTTGACGGGAAACACCATATATTTT.

This chain uses TRBV6-5 with TRBJ1-5; no definite D call. Germline V CDR1 and CDR2: MNHEY, SVGAGI. Trimming removed 6 bases from V and 5 bases from J, with 17 bases in between. There are 15 residues in the CDR3. The DNA of the CDR3 is TGTGCCAGCAGACCCTCGCCCGGGGTGGATCAGCCCCAGCATTTT. It translates to CASRPSPGVDQPQHF.

V gene TRBV5-6 combines with J gene TRBJ2-1; 13 nucleotides line up with TRBD2. This CDR3 region has 15 residues. V lost 4 bases, J lost 5 bases, and 3 bases stayed unmatched. Germline CDR1 SGHDT, CDR2 YYEEEE. Here the CDR3 reads CASSMGLAGNNEQFF. DNA of the CDR3: TGTGCCAGCAGCATGGGACTAGCGGGAAACAATGAGCAGTTCTTC.

The V call is TRBV6-5, the J call TRBJ1-1, with D unclear. Trimming left V 6 bases short and J 1 base short, with 6 bases between. The length of the CDR3 is 12 residues. Germline assignment: CDR1 MNHEY and CDR2 SVGAGI. The CDR3 DNA reads as TGTGCCAGCAGGGAGGGGAACACTGAAGCTTTCTTT. Its protein product is CASREGNTEAFF.

Points on this clone: The missing conserved phenylalanine or tryptophan at the end of this CDR3 makes a read error likely. No DNA is shown, since the ends of the CDR3 on it are uncertain; the CDR3 is the one TCRdb lists. The chain recombines TRBV6-5 with TRBJ2-7; TRBD2, as called in the table, went unchecked against the DNA. The CDR3 region is 13 residues in length, termini included. CDR1 is MNHEY and CDR2 is SVGAGI in the germline V gene. Here the CDR3 reads CASSTTSGGAKMR.

This chain joins TRBV9 and TRBJ1-4, with D possibly TRBD1 on 5 matching bases. CDR3 length: 16 residues. CDR1 and CDR2 from the germline V gene are SGDLS and YYNGEE. V gave up 2 bases and J gave up 3 bases, with 14 bases separating them. This CDR3 reads CASSVRGGSSNEKLFF. In DNA form, the CDR3 reads TGTGCCAGCAGCGTCCGGGGGGGATCTTCTAATGAAAAACTGTTTTTT.

J is TRBJ2-2 and V is TRBV6-5; no clear D gene. CDR1 and CDR2 (germline): MNHEY, SVGAGI. CDR3 size: 13 residues. V was cut by 5 bases and J by 3 bases, with 7 bases left in between. The CDR3 sequence: CASSTMYTGELFF. DNA for the CDR3: TGTGCCAGCAGTACTATGTACACCGGGGAGCTGTTTTTT.

Points on this clone: Other DNA sequences within the sample encode an identical CDR3. The chain has TRBV9 and TRBJ2-1; no firm D call. The CDR3 spans 13 residues. Trimming pared 0 bases from V and 1 base from J, leaving 2 bases between. CDR1 is SGDLS and CDR2 is YYNGEE in the germline V gene. Written as DNA, the CDR3 is TGTGCCAGCAGCGTAGCTTCCTACAATGAGCAGTTCTTC. Translating gives CASSVASYNEQFF.

This clone was counted a single time. This chain uses TRBV18 with TRBJ1-5; 7 nucleotides align to TRBD1. The ends lost 6 bases at V and 3 bases at J; junction bases unmatched: 8. Germline V gene sequence: CDR1 KGHSH, CDR2 LQKENI. The CDR3 has 15 amino acids. The chain's CDR3 is CASSGDRENNQPQHF. CDR3 bases: TGTGCCAGCTCCGGTGACAGGGAGAACAATCAGCCCCAGCATTTT.

The chain uses TRBV7-2 and TRBJ2-7; 13 bases align to TRBD2. V shed 1 base and J 3 bases; nucleotides not matched to a gene: 9. The CDR3 contains 18 residues. From germline, CDR1 is SGHTA and CDR2 FQGNSA. The CDR3 sequence: CASSLVGTSGVKGYEQYF. The CDR3 DNA reads as TGTGCCAGCAGCTTAGTGGGGACTAGCGGGGTAAAGGGCTACGAGCAGTACTTC.

The genes are TRBV6-2 or TRBV6-3 and TRBJ1-5, with D hard to call. The germline V gene has CDR1 MNHEY and CDR2 SVGEGT. Trimming removed 5 bases from V and 2 bases from J, with 10 bases in between. The CDR3 extends over 14 amino acids. CDR3 in amino acids: CASSNQVGNQPQHF. For the CDR3, the DNA is TGTGCCAGCAGTAACCAGGTTGGCAATCAGCCCCAGCATTTT.

This chain joins TRBV9 and TRBJ1-3; TRBD1 aligns across 7 bases. J was trimmed by 0 bases and V by 4 bases; bases with no gene match: 13. The germline V gene encodes CDR1 SGDLS and CDR2 YYNGEE. This CDR3 comprises 18 residues. The CDR3 DNA reads as TGTGCCAGCAGCCTCGGGACAGCGCTATCCTTCTCTGGAAACACCATATATTTT. Encoded protein: CASSLGTALSFSGNTIYF.

The chain combines TRBV4-1 with TRBJ2-7, with D perhaps TRBD2 (5 bases). The CDR3 spans 15 residues. Trimming took off 4 bases at V and 2 bases at J, with 15 bases between the two ends. Germline-derived CDR1 and CDR2 are MGHRA and YSYEKL. The CDR3 DNA is TGCGCCAGCAGCCCGGGCGGGTGGGAAGCCTACGAGCAGTACTTC. Protein: CASSPGGWEAYEQYF.

This chain joins TRBV5-1 and TRBJ1-1; D may be TRBD1 (5 bases). The CDR3 totals 16 residues. Trimming shortened V by 4 bases and J by 0 bases, and 16 bases separated the two germline ends. Germline V gives CDR1 SGHRS, CDR2 YFSETQ. The CDR3: CASSADIGLLNTEAFF. In DNA, the CDR3 is TGCGCCAGCAGCGCGGACATCGGTCTATTGAACACTGAAGCTTTCTTT.

The V and J genes are TRBV7-2 and TRBJ1-1, with D perhaps TRBD1 (5 bases). V lost 1 base to trimming and J lost 2 bases, with 11 bases between them. Germline V CDR1 and CDR2: SGHTA, FQGNSA. The CDR3 loop spans 15 amino acids. The CDR3 sequence is CASSLDHRSNTEAFF. In DNA, the CDR3 is TGTGCCAGCAGCTTAGATCACAGGAGTAACACTGAAGCTTTCTTT.

This clone was seen only a few times. For the CDR3, the DNA is TGTGCCAGCAGCGCCCCCGGACACCTGGGTGCTGAAGCTTTCTTT. It specifies CASSAPGHLGAEAFF. The gene calls are TRBV9 and TRBJ1-1; D may be TRBD1 (5 bases). The CDR3 runs 15 residues. The V end was cut by 3 bases, the J end by 6 bases, with 18 bases between. Germline lookup yields CDR1 SGDLS and CDR2 YYNGEE. The full variable domain, its missing parts supplied by reference TRBV9 and TRBJ1-1, is DSGVTQTPKHLITATGQRVTLRCSPRSGDLSVYWYQQSLDQGLQFLIQYYNGEERAKGNILERFSAQQFPDLHSELNLSSLELGDSALYFCASSAPGHLGAEAFFGQGTRLTVV.

CDR3 nucleotides: TGTGCCAGCACCTTAGCGGGAGGGGGATACAATGAGCAGTTCTTC. Amino acid sequence: CASTLAGGGYNEQFF. The rearrangement uses TRBV6-5 and TRBJ2-1, with 11 bases that match TRBD2. V shed 7 bases and J 4 bases; nucleotides not matched to a gene: 6. Germline CDR1 is MNHEY and CDR2 is SVGAGI. The CDR3 is made up of 15 amino acids.

The chain uses TRBV3-1 (or the pseudogene TRBV3-2) and TRBJ1-1; D ambiguous. V was cut by 4 bases and J by 3 bases, with 24 bases left in between. In germline, CDR1 is LGHDT, CDR2 YNNKEL (reference sequence). This CDR3 is 18 amino acids long. Written as DNA, the CDR3 is TGTGCCAGCAGCCCCGGGTGGTCTAACCCCCGAAAGGACACTGAAGCTTTCTTT. This encodes CASSPGWSNPRKDTEAFF.